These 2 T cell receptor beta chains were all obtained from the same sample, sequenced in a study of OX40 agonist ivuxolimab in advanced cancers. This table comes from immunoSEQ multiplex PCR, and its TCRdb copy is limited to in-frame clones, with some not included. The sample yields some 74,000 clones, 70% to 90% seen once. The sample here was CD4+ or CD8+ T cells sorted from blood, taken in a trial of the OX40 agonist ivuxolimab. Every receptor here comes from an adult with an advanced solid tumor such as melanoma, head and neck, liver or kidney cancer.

CDR3 nucleotide sequence: TGCAGCGCGGTCCGGACAGGGAGGGACGGGGAGCTGTTTTTT. Translated: CSAVRTGRDGELFF. V and J are TRBV29-1 and TRBJ2-2; the D gene is possibly TRBD1 (8 bases). V was trimmed by 7 bases and J by 7 bases, leaving 19 bases between them. This CDR3 contains 14 residues. Germline V gives CDR1 SQVTM, CDR2 ANQGSEA.

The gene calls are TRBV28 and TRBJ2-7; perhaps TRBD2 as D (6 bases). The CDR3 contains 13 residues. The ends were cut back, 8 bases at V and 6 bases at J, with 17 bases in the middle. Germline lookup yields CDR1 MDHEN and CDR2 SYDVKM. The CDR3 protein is CASEGTQFLEQYF. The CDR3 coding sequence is TGTGCCAGCGAGGGGACTCAATTCCTCGAGCAGTACTTC.